This record covers a single T cell receptor (beta chain). The target antigen is unknown. Trimming took 1 base from V and 2 from J; bases not matched to a gene: 12. The CDR3 has 19 residues. Germline V gene data show CDR1 as SGHAT and CDR2 as FQNNGV. The data originate from a study of OX40 agonist ivuxolimab in advanced cancers. Overall study context: Prior anti-PD-1, anti-PD-L1 or anti-CTLA-4 therapy did not bar entry, and 30% to 40% had some.

Exclusion of a patient followed from autoimmune disease history or systemic immunosuppression. Sequencing used immunoSEQ multiplex PCR; TCRdb keeps in-frame clones, though not all of them. This sample has around 78,000 clones, with approximately 90% found just once. Study observations and caveats: By week 6 at 0.1 to 3.0 mg/kg, blood CD4+ and CD8+ T cells had expanded clonally. Determination of antigen specificity was not performed for the expanded peripheral T cells.

This sample comprised CD4+ or CD8+ T cells sorted from blood, obtained in a trial of the OX40 agonist ivuxolimab. This rearrangement joins TRBV11-2 to TRBJ2-1; 9 bases agree with TRBD1. This TCR was sampled from an adult with an advanced solid tumor such as melanoma, head and neck, liver or kidney cancer. The CDR3 nucleotides read TGTGCCAGCAGCTTAGTTGGGGACAGGGTCCGAGGGCCCTACAATGAGCAGTTCTTC. Encoded protein: CASSLVGDRVRGPYNEQFF.